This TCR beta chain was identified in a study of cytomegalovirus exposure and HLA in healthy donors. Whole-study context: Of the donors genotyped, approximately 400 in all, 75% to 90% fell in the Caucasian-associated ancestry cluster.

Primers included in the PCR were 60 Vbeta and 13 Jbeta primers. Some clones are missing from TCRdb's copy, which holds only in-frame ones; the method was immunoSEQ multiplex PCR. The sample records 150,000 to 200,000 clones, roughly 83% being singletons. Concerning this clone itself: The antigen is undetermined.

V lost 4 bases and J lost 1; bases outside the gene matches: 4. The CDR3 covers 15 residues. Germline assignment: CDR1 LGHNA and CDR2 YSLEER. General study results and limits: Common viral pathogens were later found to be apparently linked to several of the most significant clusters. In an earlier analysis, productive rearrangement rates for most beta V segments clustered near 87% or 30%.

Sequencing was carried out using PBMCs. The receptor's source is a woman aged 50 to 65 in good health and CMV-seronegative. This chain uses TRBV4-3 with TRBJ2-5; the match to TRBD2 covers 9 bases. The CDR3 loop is CASSRSGLAQETQYF. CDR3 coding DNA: TGCGCCAGCAGCCGGTCGGGACTAGCCCAAGAGACCCAGTACTTC.